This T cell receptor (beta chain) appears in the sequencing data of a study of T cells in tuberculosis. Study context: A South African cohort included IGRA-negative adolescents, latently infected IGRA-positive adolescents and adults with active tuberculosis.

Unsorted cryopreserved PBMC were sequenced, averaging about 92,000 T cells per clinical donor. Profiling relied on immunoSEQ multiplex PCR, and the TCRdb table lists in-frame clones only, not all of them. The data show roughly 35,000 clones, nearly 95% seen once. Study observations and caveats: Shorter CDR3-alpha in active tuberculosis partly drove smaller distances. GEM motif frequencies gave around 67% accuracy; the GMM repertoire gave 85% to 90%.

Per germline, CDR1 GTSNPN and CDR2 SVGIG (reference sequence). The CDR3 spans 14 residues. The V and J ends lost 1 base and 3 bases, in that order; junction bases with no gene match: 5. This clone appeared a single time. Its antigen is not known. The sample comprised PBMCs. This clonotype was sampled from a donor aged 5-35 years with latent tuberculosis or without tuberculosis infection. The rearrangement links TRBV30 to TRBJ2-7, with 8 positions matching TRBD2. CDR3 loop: CAWSEAGAYYEQYF. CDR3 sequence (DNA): TGTGCCTGGAGTGAAGCGGGGGCCTACTACGAGCAGTACTTC. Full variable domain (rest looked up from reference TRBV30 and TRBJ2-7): SQTIHQWPATLVQPVGSPLSLECTVEGTSNPNLYWYRQAAGRGLQLLFYSVGIGQISSEVPQNLSASRPQDRQFILSSKKLLLSDSGFYLCAWSEAGAYYEQYFGPGTRLTVT.